The 4 T cell receptor beta chains listed next were all sequenced from one sample in a study of Ad26.COV2.S vaccination and SARS-CoV-2 variants. The treatment is: approximately 18 received Ad26.COV2.S at low or high dose, single or two shots; roughly 5 received placebo; per-sample allocation not given. Specimen acquisition occurred on day 63 following the initial vaccine or placebo injection. TCRdb's copy holds only in-frame clones and misses some; the assay was immunoSEQ multiplex PCR. The sample contains around 300,000 clones, about 85% of which appear only once. Specimen: peripheral blood, collected in a trial of Ad26.COV2.S vaccine versus placebo. These receptors all come from a person aged 18 to 59 who received the Ad26.COV2.S COVID-19 vaccine or a placebo.

The J gene is TRBJ2-1, the V gene TRBV9; D may be TRBD1 (5 bases). This CDR3 region has 16 residues. V shed 4 bases and J shed 3 bases, with 17 bases lying between them. CDR1 is SGDLS, CDR2 YYNGEE, per germline. CDR3 DNA sequence: TGTGCCAGCAGCCTCCGAAGGGGTAGAGGCTACAATGAGCAGTTCTTC. It specifies CASSLRRGRGYNEQFF.

The rearrangement uses TRBV5-6 and TRBJ1-3; D call uncertain. CDR3 length equals 15 residues. Trimming pared 1 base from V and 0 bases from J, leaving 8 bases between. CDR1 is SGHDT, CDR2 YYEEEE, per germline. This CDR3 is CASSLYGYSGNTIYF. The CDR3 DNA sequence: TGTGCCAGCAGCTTGTACGGGTACTCTGGAAACACCATATATTTT. The complete variable domain, with remaining parts taken from reference TRBV5-6 and TRBJ1-3, reads DAGVTQSPTHLIKTRGQQVTLRCSPKSGHDTVSWYQQALGQGPQFIFQYYEEEERQRGNFPDRFSGHQFPNYSSELNVNALLLGDSALYLCASSLYGYSGNTIYFGEGSWLTVV.

This chain uses TRBV7-9 with TRBJ2-7, with a tentative D call TRBD2 (5 bases). The CDR3 extends over 13 amino acids. Looked up from germline, CDR1 is SEHNR and CDR2 is FQNEAQ (reference sequence). The V end was cut by 8 bases, the J end by 5 bases, with 16 bases between. CDR3 coding DNA: TGTGCCAGCGAAACTCGGCCCGGGGACGAGCAGTACTTC. This encodes CASETRPGDEQYF.

This chain joins TRBV6-5 and TRBJ1-1; tentatively, D is TRBD1 (5 bases). This CDR3 region has 13 residues. V lost 6 bases and J 7 bases, leaving 15 bases between the germline ends. CDR1 and CDR2 from the germline V gene are MNHEY and SVGAGI. The CDR3 protein is CASSEIRGDEAFF. The DNA of the CDR3 is TGTGCCAGCAGCGAGATAAGGGGTGATGAAGCTTTCTTT.